Presented here are 30 T cell receptor beta chains from one specimen sequenced in a study of early T cells in non-severe SARS-CoV-2 infection. MiXCR, applied by TCRdb to the 5' RACE reads, yields one record per CDR3 protein. This sample yields about 79,000 distinct CDR3 sequences, of which roughly 10% are seen a single time; about 4.5% belongs to the top ten. The source material was whole blood. These receptor sequences come from an adult who was a healthcare worker with PCR-confirmed SARS-CoV-2 infection or an uninfected control (not recorded which).

V is TRBV10-3 and J is TRBJ1-2, with 9 nucleotides matching TRBD1. Per the germline V gene, CDR1 is ENHRY and CDR2 is SYGVKD. J was trimmed by 4 bases and V by 10 bases; bases with no gene match: 10. The length of the CDR3 is 14 residues. The CDR3 DNA sequence: TGTGCCACCGCCGGGACAGGGCATCGCTATGGCTACACCTTC. Its translation: CATAGTGHRYGYTF.

This clonotype was detected a few times. The chain combines TRBV5-1 with TRBJ1-1; TRBD1 matches at 7 bases. Germline V gene data show CDR1 as SGHRS and CDR2 as YFSETQ. The CDR3 contains 15 residues. V lost 0 bases and J lost 0; bases outside the gene matches: 2. CDR3 region: CASSLDRGMNTEAFF. The CDR3, as DNA: TGCGCCAGCAGCTTGGACAGGGGCATGAACACTGAAGCTTTCTTT.

This clonotype was seen more than once but under ten times. The chain recombines TRBV5-1 with TRBJ2-7; no clear D gene. V shed 5 bases and J shed 1 base, with 7 bases lying between them. Germline-derived CDR1 and CDR2 are SGHRS and YFSETQ. The CDR3 is 12 residues long. DNA of the CDR3: TGCGCCAGCAGAGGCAGGTCCTACGAGCAGTACTTC. Its translation: CASRGRSYEQYF.

The chain has TRBV6-5 and TRBJ1-5; D remains unclear. V dropped 8 bases and J dropped 0 bases, with 8 bases sitting between them. Germline V gene data show CDR1 as MNHEY and CDR2 as SVGAGI. CDR3 length equals 13 residues. The CDR3 protein is CASSTTSNQPQHF. Here the CDR3 DNA reads TGTGCCAGCTCTACAACTAGCAATCAGCCCCAGCATTTT.

This clonotype was observed at least ten times. This chain uses TRBV10-1 with TRBJ2-7; 9 bases agree with TRBD1. The CDR3 has 16 amino acids. The J segment lost 2 bases and the V segment lost 0 bases, leaving 5 bases of the junction unmatched. Looked up from germline, CDR1 is WNHNN and CDR2 is SYGVQD (reference sequence). CDR3 nucleotides: TGCGCCAGCAGTGAGTCGGGGGGGGACAGGGCCTACGAGCAGTACTTC. Its protein is CASSESGGDRAYEQYF.

V and J are TRBV7-2 and TRBJ2-3; 9 positions match TRBD1. The CDR3 extends over 14 amino acids. Trimming at V came to 3 bases and at J to 5 bases, leaving 3 bases not matched to a gene. Germline V gene data show CDR1 as SGHTA and CDR2 as FQGNSA. CDR3 residues: CASSFNRGQDTQYF. The DNA of the CDR3 is TGTGCCAGCAGCTTCAACAGGGGGCAAGATACGCAGTATTTT.

The chain combines TRBV6-5 with TRBJ1-2, with TRBD1 matching over 8 bases. Germline CDR1 MNHEY, CDR2 SVGAGI. This CDR3 comprises 14 residues. V was pared by 5 bases and J by 4 bases, with 6 bases of the junction left unmatched. CDR3 nucleotides: TGTGCCAGCAGTCGACAGGGGCGCACCTATGGCTACACCTTC. Translated, it gives CASSRQGRTYGYTF.

This clonotype turned up a few times. V usage is TRBV29-1 and J usage is TRBJ1-5; D gene unclear. V was pared by 0 bases and J by 10 bases, with 16 bases between. CDR3 length equals 14 residues. The germline CDR1 and CDR2 sequences are SQVTM and ANQGSEA. CDR3 nucleotides: TGCAGCGTTGAAGATGGGGAACACCCGGGACCCCAGCATTTT. Encoded protein: CSVEDGEHPGPQHF.

This clonotype turned up a few times. DNA of the CDR3: TGCGCCAGCAGCCGCTCTGCTGTGGGAAGTCCGGATGAGCAGTTCTTC. Protein sequence: CASSRSAVGSPDEQFF. The chain joins TRBV4-1 to TRBJ2-1; D is uncertain. CDR1 and CDR2 from the germline V gene are MGHRA and YSYEKL. Trimming took 4 bases from V and 8 from J, leaving 21 bases between them. There are 16 residues in the CDR3.

This clonotype was observed at least ten times. This chain uses TRBV29-1 with TRBJ2-1, with unresolved D. The germline V and J ends were trimmed by 0 bases and 0 bases, with 15 bases remaining between them. There are 17 residues in the CDR3. Germline V gene sequence: CDR1 SQVTM, CDR2 ANQGSEA. The DNA for the CDR3 is TGCAGCGTTGAAGACCACGGCGGATCAAGCTCCTACAATGAGCAGTTCTTC. Protein sequence: CSVEDHGGSSSYNEQFF.

This chain joins TRBV2 and TRBJ1-5; a weak D match, TRBD1 (5 bases). With 1 base removed from V and 5 bases from J, the gap between germline ends came to 9 bases. The CDR3 sequence is 14 residues long. CDR1 is SNHLY, CDR2 FYNNEI, per germline. CDR3: CASSEGSGYQPQHF. DNA of the CDR3: TGTGCCAGCAGTGAAGGCTCAGGGTATCAGCCCCAGCATTTT.

This clonotype has more than one count but fewer than ten. The chain combines TRBV27 with TRBJ1-1, with 9 bases identical to TRBD1. J was trimmed by 6 bases and V by 0 bases; bases with no gene match: 5. The CDR3 runs 15 residues. Germline V lookup: CDR1 MNHEY, CDR2 SMNVEV (reference sequence). CDR3 region: CASSLSYTGGAEAFF. The CDR3 DNA sequence: TGTGCCAGCAGTTTATCATATACAGGGGGCGCTGAAGCTTTCTTT.

CDR3 DNA sequence: TGCAGCGTTGAACCCCCGAGCGGAGCTTTCTTT. This gives the protein CSVEPPSGAFF. This rearrangement joins TRBV29-1 to TRBJ1-1; D unclear. Between the trimmed V and J ends, which lost 2 bases and 10 bases, there was a span of 11 bases. This CDR3 is 11 amino acids long. The germline gives CDR1 SQVTM, CDR2 ANQGSEA.

This clonotype has a count of ten or more. The rearrangement uses TRBV12-3 or TRBV12-4 and TRBJ2-3; the D is unclear. V was clipped by 7 bases and J by 4 bases, with 15 bases between them. CDR3 length equals 14 residues. The CDR3 region is CASTPMGSADTQYF. CDR3 sequence (DNA): TGTGCCAGCACTCCAATGGGGTCCGCAGATACGCAGTATTTT.

This clonotype was seen repeatedly, ten times or more. The chain joins TRBV2 to TRBJ2-3; D not certain. CDR1 and CDR2 (germline): SNHLY, FYNNEI. The V and J ends lost 3 bases and 5 bases respectively, with 6 bases between them. This CDR3 comprises 12 residues. The CDR3 DNA reads TGTGCCAGCAGTGAGTGGCTAGATACGCAGTATTTT. This translates into CASSEWLDTQYF.

The table lists this clonotype with a few counts. The rearrangement uses TRBV6-1 and TRBJ1-6; D gene unclear. From germline, CDR1 is MNHNS and CDR2 SASEGT. The V and J ends lost 0 bases and 7 bases respectively, with 7 bases between them. This CDR3 spans 14 amino acids. The chain's CDR3 is CASSEAWRNSPLHF. CDR3 nucleotide sequence: TGTGCCAGCAGTGAAGCGTGGAGGAATTCACCCCTCCACTTT.

There are a few counts of this clonotype. V usage is TRBV5-1 and J usage is TRBJ2-6; a weak D match, TRBD2 (5 bases). The CDR3 totals 17 residues. Germline V gives CDR1 SGHRS, CDR2 YFSETQ. V shed 4 bases and J shed 3 bases, with 17 bases lying between them. The CDR3 sequence is CASSLTPLALGANVLTF. In DNA, the CDR3 is TGCGCCAGCAGCCTAACTCCCCTAGCTCTTGGGGCCAACGTCCTGACTTTC.

This clonotype was observed at least ten times. CDR3 amino acids: CASSESGEETQYF. The CDR3 DNA sequence: TGCGCCAGCAGTGAGTCAGGGGAAGAGACCCAGTACTTC. V and J are TRBV10-1 and TRBJ2-5; D is perhaps TRBD1 (5 bases). The CDR3 is 13 residues long. V shed 0 bases and J shed 3 bases, with 5 bases lying between them. In germline, CDR1 is WNHNN, CDR2 SYGVQD (reference sequence).

The chain links TRBV6-5 to TRBJ2-2, with a tentative D call TRBD1 (6 bases). CDR3 size: 15 residues. Germline V CDR1 and CDR2: MNHEY, SVGAGI. V lost 6 bases, J lost 0 bases, and 11 bases lay in between. The CDR3 loop is CASRTGTSNTGELFF. CDR3 nucleotide sequence: TGTGCCAGCAGGACCGGGACATCGAACACCGGGGAGCTGTTTTTT.

This clonotype was observed a few times. J is TRBJ2-1 and V is TRBV5-4; 10 nucleotides agree with TRBD1. V gave up 4 bases and J gave up 8 bases; unmatched junction bases: 12. This CDR3 has 16 amino acids. The V gene's germline CDR1 is SGHNT and CDR2 YYREEE (reference sequence). The CDR3 DNA sequence: TGTGCCAGCAGCCTCCCGGGACAGGGGTCACTCGATGAGCAGTTCTTC. It codes for CASSLPGQGSLDEQFF.

Only a few counts were recorded for this clonotype. V gene TRBV29-1 combines with J gene TRBJ2-1, with D perhaps matching TRBD2 (6 bases). Trimming cost V 4 bases and J 4 bases, with 11 bases left between them. The CDR3 has 13 residues. Germline V gene sequence: CDR1 SQVTM, CDR2 ANQGSEA. CDR3 in amino acids: CSVGDWQYNEQFF. As DNA, the CDR3 is TGCAGCGTTGGGGACTGGCAATACAATGAGCAGTTCTTC.

This clonotype was counted between two and nine times. The V gene is TRBV7-2, the J gene TRBJ1-4; TRBD1 aligns across 7 bases. The CDR3 is 17 residues long. The ends lost 3 bases at V and 7 bases at J; junction bases unmatched: 14. Germline V CDR1 and CDR2: SGHTA, FQGNSA. DNA for the CDR3: TGTGCCAGCAGCTTTTCGGCCCTCACAGGGGCAGGTGAAAAACTGTTTTTT. Translation: CASSFSALTGAGEKLFF.

The chain joins TRBV7-9 to TRBJ2-7, with unresolved D. This CDR3 contains 12 residues. V was shortened by 4 bases and J by 0 bases, with 4 bases between the two germline ends. Germline lookup yields CDR1 SEHNR and CDR2 FQNEAQ (reference sequence). The CDR3 bases are TGTGCCAGCAGCTACTCCTCCTACGAGCAGTACTTC. Translation gives CASSYSSYEQYF.

This chain joins TRBV29-1 and TRBJ2-7; 12 bases line up with TRBD1. Unmatched junction bases numbered 4, after V lost 5 bases and J lost 5 bases. Germline V gene sequence: CDR1 SQVTM, CDR2 ANQGSEA. There are 13 residues in the CDR3. The CDR3 is CSVWDRGLDEQYF. As DNA, the CDR3 is TGCAGCGTTTGGGACAGGGGGCTGGACGAGCAGTACTTC.

This clonotype was seen more than once but under ten times. The chain joins TRBV3-1 to TRBJ1-6; D gene uncertain. Per germline, CDR1 LGHDT and CDR2 YNNKEL (reference sequence). CDR3 size: 15 residues. V was pared by 1 base and J by 8 bases, with 12 bases between. The CDR3 is CASSQGAFFDSPLHF. The CDR3 bases are TGTGCCAGCAGCCAAGGGGCGTTTTTTGATTCACCCCTCCACTTT.

The chain links TRBV7-2 to TRBJ1-2; 8 bases match TRBD1. Trimming took 6 bases from V and 7 from J; bases not matched to a gene: 13. The V gene's germline CDR1 is SGHTA and CDR2 FQGNSA. This CDR3 spans 15 amino acids. DNA for the CDR3: TGTGCCAGCAGAAACACTGGACAGGGCGGGGTTGGCTACACCTTC. Its protein product is CASRNTGQGGVGYTF. Drawing the rest from reference TRBV7-2 and TRBJ1-2, the complete variable domain is GAGVSQSPSNKVTEKGKDVELRCDPISGHTALYWYRQSLGQGLEFLIYFQGNSAPDKSGLPSDRFSAERTGGSVSTLTIQRTQQEDSAVYLCASRNTGQGGVGYTFGSGTRLTVV.

This clonotype was seen ten or more times. This chain uses TRBV12-3 or TRBV12-4 with TRBJ2-3; D remains ambiguous. CDR3 length: 13 amino acids. V dropped 3 bases and J dropped 3 bases, with 7 bases sitting between them. CDR3 coding DNA: TGTGCCAGCAGTTTGCTCTCGACAGATACGCAGTATTTT. Its protein product is CASSLLSTDTQYF.

The chain links TRBV4-3 to TRBJ2-3, with 9 bases aligning to TRBD2. J gave up 0 bases and V 3 bases, and 13 bases lay outside the gene matches. The CDR3 consists of 19 residues. Germline V gives CDR1 LGHNA, CDR2 YSLEER. The CDR3 loop is CASSHRRSRGGPSTDTQYF. In DNA, the CDR3 is TGCGCCAGCAGCCATCGAAGGTCGCGGGGGGGGCCTAGCACAGATACGCAGTATTTT.

This clonotype has at least ten counts. V gene TRBV12-3 or TRBV12-4 combines with J gene TRBJ1-3; D gene unclear. V lost 8 bases and J lost 3, with 14 bases in between. This CDR3 is built from 14 residues. CDR3 in DNA: TGTGCCAGCTTCTCCGGGCTGGATGGAAACACCATATATTTT. It translates to CASFSGLDGNTIYF.

This clonotype was counted at least ten times. The chain recombines TRBV7-9 with TRBJ2-7, with unresolved D. Trimming shortened V by 4 bases and J by 6 bases, and 7 bases separated the two germline ends. Germline-derived CDR1 and CDR2 are SEHNR and FQNEAQ (reference sequence). The CDR3 covers 11 residues. CDR3 sequence reads: CASSSSTEQYF. CDR3 nucleotides: TGTGCCAGCAGCTCCTCAACCGAGCAGTACTTC.